This T cell receptor beta chain was retrieved from a study of blood T cell repertoires in COVID-19. The method was immunoSEQ multiplex PCR; TCRdb's version includes in-frame clones alone and lacks a portion of them. This sample has under 250,000 clones, with 65% to 85% found just once. The CDR3 runs 14 residues. CDR1 and CDR2 (germline): SGDLS, YYNGEE. The V and J ends lost 1 base and 7 bases, in that order; junction bases with no gene match: 4. This clonotype was obtained from an older woman who had recovered from COVID-19. The sequencing input was PBMCs or T cells enriched from blood (not recorded which). This chain joins TRBV9 and TRBJ2-1; 8 nucleotides line up with TRBD1. The CDR3 sequence is CASSVMTGENEQFF. CDR3 in DNA: TGTGCCAGCAGCGTAATGACAGGGGAGAATGAGCAGTTCTTC. Supplemented by reference TRBV9 and TRBJ2-1, the full variable domain reads DSGVTQTPKHLITATGQRVTLRCSPRSGDLSVYWYQQSLDQGLQFLIQYYNGEERAKGNILERFSAQQFPDLHSELNLSSLELGDSALYFCASSVMTGENEQFFGPGTRLTVL.